Below are 6 T cell receptor beta chains sequenced from a single sample in a study of Ad26.COV2.S vaccination and SARS-CoV-2 variants. The repertoire was sequenced with immunoSEQ multiplex PCR; TCRdb's copy has only in-frame clones and lacks some. Here the sample spans around 500,000 clones, about 89% being singletons. Treatment of the sample: around 19 received Ad26.COV2.S at low or high dose, single or two shots; about 5 received placebo; per-sample allocation not given. The samples date from day 63 after the first vaccine or placebo injection. The sample here was peripheral blood, taken in a trial of Ad26.COV2.S vaccine versus placebo. The source is a person aged 18-60 years who received the Ad26.COV2.S COVID-19 vaccine or a placebo.

The V and J genes are TRBV27 and TRBJ1-5; weak D call: TRBD1 (6 bases). The CDR3 totals 15 residues. In germline, CDR1 is MNHEY, CDR2 SMNVEV (reference sequence). V lost 3 bases and J 7 bases, leaving 16 bases between the germline ends. Written as DNA, the CDR3 is TGTGCCAGCAGTTTCATCGCAGGGGTGAGACAGCCCCAGCATTTT. It is translated as CASSFIAGVRQPQHF.

This clone was seen a handful of times. This chain joins TRBV5-4 and TRBJ1-1, with a possible D match to TRBD1 (5 bases). Germline CDR1 SGHNT, CDR2 YYREEE (reference sequence). The V end lost 4 bases, the J end lost 5 bases, and 18 bases lay between the germline ends. This CDR3 has 15 residues. The CDR3 sequence is CASSPDISFKTEAFF. DNA of the CDR3: TGTGCCAGCAGCCCGGACATTTCTTTCAAGACTGAAGCTTTCTTT.

This clone was detected only once. The rearrangement uses TRBV11-2 and TRBJ2-7; the match to TRBD1 covers 8 bases. The CDR3 spans 16 residues. CDR1 and CDR2 (germline): SGHAT, FQNNGV. The junction had 16 bases not matched to a gene; V was cut back by 6 bases and J by 6 bases. CDR3 loop: CASRRSDREVFGEQYF. CDR3 coding DNA: TGTGCCAGCAGACGATCGGACAGGGAGGTTTTTGGCGAGCAGTACTTC.

The chain joins TRBV4-1 to TRBJ1-5; tentative D call: TRBD1 (6 bases). The ends were cut back, 0 bases at V and 0 bases at J, with 15 bases in the middle. Germline V gene sequence: CDR1 MGHRA, CDR2 YSYEKL. There are 18 residues in the CDR3. DNA of the CDR3: TGCGCCAGCAGCCAAGATTCCCCAGGGGTATATAGCAATCAGCCCCAGCATTTT. This encodes CASSQDSPGVYSNQPQHF.

This clone has a handful of counts. This chain links TRBV28 with TRBJ2-7; 8 bases agree with TRBD2. Germline V gives CDR1 MDHEN, CDR2 SYDVKM. Trimming cost V 4 bases and J 4 bases; bases outside gene matches: 6. CDR3 length: 14 amino acids. In DNA form, the CDR3 reads TGTGCCAGCAGTTGGGGTAGCGGGATTTACGAGCAGTACTTC. Its protein product is CASSWGSGIYEQYF.

The genes are TRBV7-3 and TRBJ2-1; the D is unclear. Germline-derived CDR1 and CDR2 are SGHTA and FQGTGA. Deletions cut 2 bases from V and 8 bases from J, with 10 bases between. This CDR3 spans 13 amino acids. Written as DNA, the CDR3 is TGTGCCAGCAGCTTATGGGGTTGGGATGAGCAGTTCTTC. Protein product: CASSLWGWDEQFF.